This T cell receptor (beta chain) was retrieved from a study of blood T cells in healthy people across ages. With a J-beta primer mix and a sample-barcoded 5' primer, a second PCR ran about 6 to 11 cycles. Each CDR3 protein gets one entry after TCRdb re-called the 5' RACE reads with MiXCR. Of some 800,000 distinct CDR3 sequences listed, under 55% are singletons. This CDR3 comprises 13 residues. The V and J ends lost 5 bases and 2 bases respectively, with 12 bases between them. In germline, CDR1 is GTSNPN, CDR2 SVGIG (reference sequence). Sample: blood. The V call is TRBV30, the J call TRBJ1-2, with no clear D. The receptor was isolated from a man aged 60 to 69 in good health. The CDR3 region is CAWRPQANYGYTF. CDR3 coding DNA: TGTGCCTGGCGTCCCCAGGCCAACTATGGCTACACCTTC.